The subject of this entry is one T cell receptor beta chain. Profiled with immunoSEQ multiplex PCR; TCRdb holds only in-frame clones, not every one. This table has about 43,000 clones, over 75% appearing once. This entry belongs to a study of ipilimumab plus nivolumab after autologous stem cell transplantation. Overall study: Myeloma patients were high-risk transplant-naive or relapsed within 3 years of first autologous transplant.

Patients received nivolumab 3 mg/kg at weeks 1, 4, 7, 10, then fortnightly to week 26. This CDR3 has 14 amino acids. CDR1 GTSNPN and CDR2 SVGIG come from the germline V gene (reference sequence). V was trimmed by 1 base and J by 4 bases, leaving 8 bases between them. This sample comprised PBMCs, obtained in a trial of ipilimumab plus nivolumab as post-transplant consolidation. This clonotype was obtained from a male donor with multiple myeloma. The chain has TRBV30 and TRBJ2-6; D call uncertain. CDR3 nucleotide sequence: TGTGCCTGGAGTGCACGTACGGGGGCCAACGTCCTGACTTTC. It yields the protein CAWSARTGANVLTF.